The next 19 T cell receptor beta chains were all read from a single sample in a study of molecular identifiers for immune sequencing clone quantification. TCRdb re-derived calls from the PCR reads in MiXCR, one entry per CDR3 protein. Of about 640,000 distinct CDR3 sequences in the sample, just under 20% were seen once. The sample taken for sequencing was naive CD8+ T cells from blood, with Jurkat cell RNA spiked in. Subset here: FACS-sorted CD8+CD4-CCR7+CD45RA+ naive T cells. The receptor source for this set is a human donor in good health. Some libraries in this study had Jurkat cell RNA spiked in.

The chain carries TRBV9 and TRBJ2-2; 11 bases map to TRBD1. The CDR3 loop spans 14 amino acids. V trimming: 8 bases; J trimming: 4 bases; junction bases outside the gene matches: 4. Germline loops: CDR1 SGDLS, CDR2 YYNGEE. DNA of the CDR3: TGTGCCAGTGCGGGACAGGGGGTCACCGGGGAGCTGTTTTTT. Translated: CASAGQGVTGELFF.

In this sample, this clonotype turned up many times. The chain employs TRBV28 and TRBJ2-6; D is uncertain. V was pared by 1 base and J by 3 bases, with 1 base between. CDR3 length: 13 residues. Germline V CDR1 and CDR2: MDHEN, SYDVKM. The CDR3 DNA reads TGTGCCAGCAGTTTATATGGGGCCAACGTCCTGACTTTC. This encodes CASSLYGANVLTF.

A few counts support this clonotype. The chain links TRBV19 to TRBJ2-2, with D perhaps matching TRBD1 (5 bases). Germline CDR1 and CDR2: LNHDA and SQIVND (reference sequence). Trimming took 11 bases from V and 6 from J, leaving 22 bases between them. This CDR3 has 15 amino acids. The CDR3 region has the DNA TGTGCCTCAAAGGGGCATACGGCATTATCCGGGGAGCTGTTTTTT. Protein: CASKGHTALSGELFF.

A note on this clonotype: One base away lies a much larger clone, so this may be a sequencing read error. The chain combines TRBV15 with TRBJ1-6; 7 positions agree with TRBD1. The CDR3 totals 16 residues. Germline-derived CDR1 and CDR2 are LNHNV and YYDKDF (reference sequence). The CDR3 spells CATSRTTTGVLSPPHF. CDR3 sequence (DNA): TGTGCCACCAGCAGAACAACTACAGGGGTTTTATCACCCCCCCACTTT.

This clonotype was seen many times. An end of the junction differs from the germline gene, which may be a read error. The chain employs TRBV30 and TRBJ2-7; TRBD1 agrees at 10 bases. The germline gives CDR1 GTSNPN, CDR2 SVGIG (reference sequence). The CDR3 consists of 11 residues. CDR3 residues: CAWSDRDRGGF. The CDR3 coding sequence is TGTGCCTGGAGTGACCGGGACAGGGGCGGTTTC. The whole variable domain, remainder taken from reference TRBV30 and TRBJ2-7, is SQTIHQWPATLVQPVGSPLSLECTVEGTSNPNLYWYRQAAGRGLQLLFYSVGIGQISSEVPQNLSASRPQDRQFILSSKKLLLSDSGFYLCAWSDRDRGGFGPGTRLTVT.

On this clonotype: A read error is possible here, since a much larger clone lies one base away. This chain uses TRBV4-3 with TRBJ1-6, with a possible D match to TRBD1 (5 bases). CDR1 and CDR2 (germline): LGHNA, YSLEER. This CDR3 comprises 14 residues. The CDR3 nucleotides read TGCGCCAGCAGCCATGGAGACAGTCTTTCACCCCTCCGCTTT. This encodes CASSHGDSLSPLRF.

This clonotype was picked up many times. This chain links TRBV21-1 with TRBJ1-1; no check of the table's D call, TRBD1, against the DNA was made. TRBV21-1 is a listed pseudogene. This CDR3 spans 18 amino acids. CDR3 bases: TGTGCCAGCAGCAAAGTGCAACAGGGGTTTTCTGGTTTCACTGAAGCTTTCTTT. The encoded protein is CASSKVQQGFSGFTEAFF.

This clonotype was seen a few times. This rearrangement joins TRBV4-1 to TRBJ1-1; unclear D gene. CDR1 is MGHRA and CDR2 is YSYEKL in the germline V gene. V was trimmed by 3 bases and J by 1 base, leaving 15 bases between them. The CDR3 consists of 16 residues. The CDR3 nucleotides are TGCGCCAGCAGCCAGATGCTTGGCGCCGGGAACACTGAAGCTTTCTTT. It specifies CASSQMLGAGNTEAFF.

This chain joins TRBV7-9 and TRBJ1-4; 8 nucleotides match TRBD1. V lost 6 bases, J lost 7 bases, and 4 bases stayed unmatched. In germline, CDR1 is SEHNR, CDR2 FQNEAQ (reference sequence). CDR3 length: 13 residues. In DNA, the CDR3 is TGTGCCAGCAGTTATGGGACAGGTGAAAAACTGTTTTTT. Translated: CASSYGTGEKLFF. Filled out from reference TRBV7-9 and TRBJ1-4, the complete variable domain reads DTGVSQNPRHKITKRGQNVTFRCDPISEHNRLYWYRQTLGQGPEFLTYFQNEAQLEKSRLLSDRFSAERPKGSFSTLEIQRTEQGDSAMYLCASSYGTGEKLFFGSGTQLSVL.

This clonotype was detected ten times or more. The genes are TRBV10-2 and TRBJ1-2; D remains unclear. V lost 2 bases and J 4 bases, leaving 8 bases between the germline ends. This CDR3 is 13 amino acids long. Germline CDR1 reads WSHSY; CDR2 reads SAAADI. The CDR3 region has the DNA TGCGCCAGCAGTGAGATACAAGCCTATGGCTACACCTTC. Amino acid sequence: CASSEIQAYGYTF.

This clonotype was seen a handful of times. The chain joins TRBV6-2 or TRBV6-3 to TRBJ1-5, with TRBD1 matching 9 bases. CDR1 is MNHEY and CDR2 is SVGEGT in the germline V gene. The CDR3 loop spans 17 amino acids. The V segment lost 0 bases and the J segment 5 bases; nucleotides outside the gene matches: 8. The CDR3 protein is CASSYSTDRGSHQPQHF. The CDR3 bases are TGTGCCAGCAGTTACTCGACGGACAGGGGATCCCATCAGCCCCAGCATTTT.

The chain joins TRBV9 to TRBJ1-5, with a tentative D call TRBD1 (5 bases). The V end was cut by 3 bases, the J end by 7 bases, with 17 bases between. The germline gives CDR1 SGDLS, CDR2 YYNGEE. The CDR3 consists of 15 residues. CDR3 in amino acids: CASSAGDGRYQPQHF. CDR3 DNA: TGTGCCAGCAGCGCTGGGGACGGTAGGTACCAGCCCCAGCATTTT.

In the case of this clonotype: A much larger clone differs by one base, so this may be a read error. CDR3 protein: CASGPWDRSSTDTQYF. The CDR3 coding sequence is TGTGCCAGCGGTCCCTGGGACAGATCCAGCACAGATACGCAGTATTTT. The V call is TRBV6-2 or TRBV6-3, the J call TRBJ2-3; 7 bases align to TRBD1. CDR1 and CDR2 from the germline V gene are MNHEY and SVGEGT. The CDR3 sequence is 16 residues long. V gave up 8 bases and J gave up 0 bases; unmatched junction bases: 11.

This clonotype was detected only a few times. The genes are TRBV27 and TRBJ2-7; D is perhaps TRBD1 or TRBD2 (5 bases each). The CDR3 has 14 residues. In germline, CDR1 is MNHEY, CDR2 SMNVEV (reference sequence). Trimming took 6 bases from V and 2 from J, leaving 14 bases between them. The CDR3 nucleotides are TGTGCCAGCAGACCCGCCGGGACGGCCTACGAGCAGTACTTC. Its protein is CASRPAGTAYEQYF.

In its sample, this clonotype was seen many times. CDR3 bases: TGTGCCAGCAGTCTCCGACAGAGCAATCAGCCCCAGCATTTT. Amino acids: CASSLRQSNQPQHF. The gene calls are TRBV28 and TRBJ1-5; tentative D call: TRBD1 (5 bases). The CDR3 has 14 amino acids. Trimming left V 5 bases short and J 1 base short, with 9 bases between. Looked up from germline, CDR1 is MDHEN and CDR2 is SYDVKM.

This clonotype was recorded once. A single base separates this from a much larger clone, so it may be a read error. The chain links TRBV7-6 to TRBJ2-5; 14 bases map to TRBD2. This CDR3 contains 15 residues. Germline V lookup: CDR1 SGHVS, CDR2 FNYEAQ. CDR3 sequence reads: CAGSLTSGREETQYF. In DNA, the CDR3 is TGTGCCGGCAGCTTGACTAGCGGGAGGGAAGAGACCCAGTACTTC.

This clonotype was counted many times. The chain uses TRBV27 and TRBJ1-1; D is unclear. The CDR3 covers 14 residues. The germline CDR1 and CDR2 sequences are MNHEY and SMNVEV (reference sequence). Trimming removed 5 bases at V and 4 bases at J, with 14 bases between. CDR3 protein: CASSEGARVTEAFF. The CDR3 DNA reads TGTGCCAGCAGTGAGGGAGCGCGTGTCACTGAAGCTTTCTTT.

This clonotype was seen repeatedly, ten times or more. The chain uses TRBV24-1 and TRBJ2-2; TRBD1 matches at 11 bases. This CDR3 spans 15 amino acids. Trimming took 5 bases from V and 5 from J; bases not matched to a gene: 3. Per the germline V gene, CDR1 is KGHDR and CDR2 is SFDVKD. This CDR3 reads CATSGWDRGTGELFF. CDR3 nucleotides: TGTGCCACCAGTGGCTGGGACAGGGGGACCGGGGAGCTGTTTTTT.

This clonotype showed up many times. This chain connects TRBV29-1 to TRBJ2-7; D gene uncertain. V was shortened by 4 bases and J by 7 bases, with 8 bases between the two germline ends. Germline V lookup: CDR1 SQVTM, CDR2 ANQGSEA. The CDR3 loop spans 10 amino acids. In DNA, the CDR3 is TGCAGCGTTGTTTCCGGGGAGCAGTACTTC. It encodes CSVVSGEQYF.